Listed here are 13 T cell receptor beta chains from one sample, sequenced in a study of T-cell memory formation after mild COVID-19. TCRdb reanalysed the 5' RACE reads using MiXCR and keeps one entry per CDR3 protein. The sample lists some 300,000 distinct CDR3 sequences, about 20% occurring once. Input material: PBMCs or a T cell subset sorted from them (not recorded which). Receptors originate from a young man who had mild COVID-19 (a few samples of this study predate the infection). Cell type and time point are not known.

J is TRBJ2-2 and V is TRBV4-3; D unclear. Germline V CDR1 and CDR2: LGHNA, YSLEER. V shed 1 base and J shed 4 bases, with 13 bases lying between them. The CDR3 sequence is 16 residues long. The CDR3 sequence: CASSQVHTSTTGELFF. The CDR3 DNA is TGCGCCAGCAGCCAAGTTCACACGTCGACCACCGGGGAGCTGTTTTTT.

This clonotype has a handful of counts. The rearrangement links TRBV15 to TRBJ2-4; D is perhaps TRBD1 or TRBD2 (6 bases each). Trimming left V 1 base short and J 8 bases short, with 15 bases between. CDR1 LNHNV and CDR2 YYDKDF come from the germline V gene (reference sequence). CDR3 length equals 15 residues. In nucleotides, the CDR3 is TGTGCCACCAGCAGAGGTCCGGGGGCCGCGGACATTCAGTACTTC. This codes for CATSRGPGAADIQYF.

The table lists this clonotype with a count of one. The V gene is TRBV9, the J gene TRBJ2-5, with 9 bases that match TRBD2. Germline lookup yields CDR1 SGDLS and CDR2 YYNGEE. CDR3 size: 15 residues. The ends lost 3 bases at V and 4 bases at J; junction bases unmatched: 7. CDR3 DNA sequence: TGTGCCAGCAGCGCCCCGGGACTAGCATCAGAGACCCAGTACTTC. Protein: CASSAPGLASETQYF.

This clonotype was detected a few times. The chain uses TRBV14 and TRBJ2-5, with 8 bases fitting TRBD1. V gave up 4 bases and J gave up 5 bases; unmatched junction bases: 9. Germline CDR1 and CDR2: SGHDN and FVKESK. The CDR3 totals 15 residues. The CDR3 protein is CASSPGGTHQETQYF. As DNA, the CDR3 is TGTGCCAGCAGCCCAGGGGGCACACATCAGGAGACCCAGTACTTC.

The chain is built from TRBV5-6 and TRBJ2-3, with D maybe TRBD2 (5 bases). From germline, CDR1 is SGHDT and CDR2 YYEEEE. V was pared by 4 bases and J by 2 bases, with 17 bases between. The CDR3 sequence is 16 residues long. The CDR3 sequence: CASSLFPTGSTDTQYF. The CDR3 DNA reads TGTGCCAGCAGCCTCTTCCCGACGGGGTCCACAGATACGCAGTATTTT.

This clonotype turned up a few times. The chain is built from TRBV7-2 and TRBJ2-5, with TRBD1 matching over 9 bases. The J segment lost 5 bases and the V segment lost 5 bases, leaving 9 bases of the junction unmatched. Germline CDR1 SGHTA, CDR2 FQGNSA. This CDR3 is 15 amino acids long. The CDR3 coding sequence is TGTGCCAGCAGCACCCACAGGGGGCTTTTGGAGACCCAGTACTTC. This translates into CASSTHRGLLETQYF.

This rearrangement joins TRBV7-9 to TRBJ1-1, with 7 bases matching TRBD1. Trimming removed 5 bases from V and 2 bases from J; junction bases left unmatched: 8. The CDR3 spans 15 residues. In germline, CDR1 is SEHNR, CDR2 FQNEAQ (reference sequence). CDR3 loop: CASSPGDRPNTEAFF. In DNA, the CDR3 is TGTGCCAGCAGCCCAGGGGACAGACCTAACACTGAAGCTTTCTTT.

The J gene is TRBJ2-7, the V gene TRBV20-1, with 8 bases that match TRBD2. The junction had 14 bases not matched to a gene; V was cut back by 5 bases and J by 5 bases. Germline V gene sequence: CDR1 DFQATT, CDR2 SNEGSKA (reference sequence). This CDR3 spans 15 amino acids. CDR3: CSAPRGGLGKNEQYF. The CDR3 DNA sequence: TGCAGTGCTCCTAGGGGGGGACTAGGGAAGAACGAGCAGTACTTC.

This clonotype showed up just a few times. The chain couples TRBV7-2 to TRBJ2-1; TRBD1 matches 9 bases. After removal of 4 bases from V and 2 bases from J, the junction contained 3 bases not matched to a gene. This CDR3 is built from 15 residues. Germline V gene data show CDR1 as SGHTA and CDR2 as FQGNSA. CDR3 region: CASSSGQGPYNEQFF. The CDR3 coding sequence is TGTGCCAGCAGCTCCGGACAGGGGCCCTACAATGAGCAGTTCTTC.

This clonotype was seen a handful of times. This chain connects TRBV3-1 to TRBJ2-1, with D maybe TRBD1 (5 bases). The CDR3 runs to 13 residues. Trimming stripped 2 bases from V and 10 bases from J, with 12 bases between. Germline V gives CDR1 LGHDT, CDR2 YNNKEL (reference sequence). The DNA for the CDR3 is TGTGCCAGCAGCCAAATCCCAGGGATCGAGCAGTTCTTC. This translates into CASSQIPGIEQFF.

V is TRBV4-1 and J is TRBJ1-1, with unresolved D. V dropped 1 base and J dropped 0 bases, with 6 bases sitting between them. The CDR3 is 14 residues long. Germline-derived CDR1 and CDR2 are MGHRA and YSYEKL. CDR3 protein: CASSQGLVNTEAFF. CDR3 coding DNA: TGCGCCAGCAGCCAAGGCCTCGTGAACACTGAAGCTTTCTTT.

This clonotype was found a few times. The V gene is TRBV5-4, the J gene TRBJ2-1; 10 positions agree with TRBD1. V shed 5 bases and J 4 bases; nucleotides not matched to a gene: 9. CDR1 is SGHNT and CDR2 is YYREEE in the germline V gene (reference sequence). This CDR3 is 16 amino acids long. CDR3 nucleotides: TGTGCCAGCAGAGACGGGGACAGGGGTGTTTACAATGAGCAGTTCTTC. Encoded protein: CASRDGDRGVYNEQFF.

This clonotype was counted only a few times. This chain connects TRBV12-3 or TRBV12-4 to TRBJ1-3, with D possibly being TRBD1 (5 bases). V was shortened by 7 bases and J by 0 bases, with 7 bases between the two germline ends. This CDR3 spans 13 amino acids. CDR3 loop: CASKGNSGNTIYF. DNA for the CDR3: TGTGCCAGCAAGGGGAACTCTGGAAACACCATATATTTT.